The text below deals with one T cell receptor (beta chain). In the authors' workflow: Amplification of reference gene primers provided the estimated nucleated cell counts. Assay: immunoSEQ multiplex PCR; the TCRdb copy retains only in-frame clones and omits some. V and J calls and clone size are as listed in that table; D and trimming were resolved from the DNA. Altogether some 220,000 clones are present, approximately 90% being singletons, with the ten largest covering approximately 12%. The sample belongs to a study of blood T cell repertoires in COVID-19. With 2 bases clipped from V and 5 bases from J, the junction kept 9 bases outside the gene matches. This CDR3 spans 15 amino acids. Germline V gene lookup returns CDR1 SGHTS and CDR2 YDEGEE.

Sequencing was done on a sample of peripheral blood. V and J are TRBV5-8 and TRBJ2-5, with 7 bases lining up with TRBD2. The receptor comes from a woman younger than 30 who had recovered from COVID-19. CDR3 in amino acids: CASSFSGGLTETQYF. The CDR3 coding sequence is TGTGCCAGCAGCTTTTCCGGGGGGTTAACGGAGACCCAGTACTTC.